The clone carrying this TCR beta chain has only a few counts. What it recognizes is unknown. TCRdb reprocessed the RT-PCR reads with MiXCR, giving one entry per CDR3 protein. The sample has a few hundred thousand distinct CDR3 sequences; more than 7% are singletons. The data were obtained in a study of response to subunit inactivated influenza vaccine. Study-wide results and limits: With each seasonal influenza vaccination, the authors suggested, few new T cells are recruited.

V dropped 3 bases and J dropped 1 base, with 12 bases sitting between them. This CDR3 spans 15 amino acids. This chain connects TRBV12-3 or TRBV12-4 to TRBJ1-1, with D unresolved. The origin of this receptor is a man aged 50 to 75 who received an inactivated influenza vaccine. The sample consisted of PBMCs from blood, taken around 25 months after vaccination. The CDR3 region is CASSFSSAGNTEAFF. For the CDR3, the DNA is TGTGCCAGCAGTTTTTCCTCTGCTGGGAACACTGAAGCTTTCTTT.